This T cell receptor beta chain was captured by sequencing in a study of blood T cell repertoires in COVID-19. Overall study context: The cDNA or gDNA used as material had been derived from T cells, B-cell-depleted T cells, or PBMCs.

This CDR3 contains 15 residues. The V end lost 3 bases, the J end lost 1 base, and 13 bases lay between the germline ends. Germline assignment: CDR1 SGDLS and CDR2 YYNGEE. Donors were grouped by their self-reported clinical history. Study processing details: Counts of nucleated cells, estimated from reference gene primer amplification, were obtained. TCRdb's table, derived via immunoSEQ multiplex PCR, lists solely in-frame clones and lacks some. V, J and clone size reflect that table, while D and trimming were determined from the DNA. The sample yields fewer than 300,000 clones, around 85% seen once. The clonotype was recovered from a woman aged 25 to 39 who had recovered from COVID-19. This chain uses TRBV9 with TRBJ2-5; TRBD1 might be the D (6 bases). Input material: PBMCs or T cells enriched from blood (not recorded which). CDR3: CASSEGDGSQETQYF. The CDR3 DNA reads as TGTGCCAGCAGCGAGGGGGATGGCAGCCAAGAGACCCAGTACTTC.